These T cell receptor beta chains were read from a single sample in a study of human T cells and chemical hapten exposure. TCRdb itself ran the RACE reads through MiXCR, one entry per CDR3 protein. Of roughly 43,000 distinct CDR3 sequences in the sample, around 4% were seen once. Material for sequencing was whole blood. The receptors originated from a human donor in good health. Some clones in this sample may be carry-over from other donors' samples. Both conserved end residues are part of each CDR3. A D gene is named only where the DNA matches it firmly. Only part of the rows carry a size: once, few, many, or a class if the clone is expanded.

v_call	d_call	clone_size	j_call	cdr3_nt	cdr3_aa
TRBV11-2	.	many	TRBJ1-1	TGTGCCAGCAGCTTTCAGGCGTGGGACACTGAAGCTTTCTTT	CASSFQAWDTEAFF
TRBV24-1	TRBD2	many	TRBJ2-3	TGTGCCACCAGTGACCTCCCTAGCGGTGCAGATACGCAGTATTTT	CATSDLPSGADTQYF
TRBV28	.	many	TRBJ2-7	TGTGCCAGCAGTTTCCTTGCCTACGAGCAGTACTTC	CASSFLAYEQYF
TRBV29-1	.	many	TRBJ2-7	TGCAGCGTATTAGGGGCGCGGGACGAGCAGTACTTC	CSVLGARDEQYF
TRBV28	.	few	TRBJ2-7	TGTGCCAGCCGCGGGGCAGACCCCTACGAGCAGTACTTC	CASRGADPYEQYF
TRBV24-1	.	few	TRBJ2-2	TGTGCCACCAGTGATTTGACCTTCCGAGACACCGGGGAGCTGTTTTTT	CATSDLTFRDTGELFF
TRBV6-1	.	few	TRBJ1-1	TGTGCCAGCAGTCGGGGCATGGAAGCTTTCTTT	CASSRGMEAFF
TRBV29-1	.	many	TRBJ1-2	TGCAGCGTTGAAGCCGGTCAGGGCTATGGCTACACCTTC	CSVEAGQGYGYTF
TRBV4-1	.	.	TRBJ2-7	TGCGCCAGCAGCCAAGAGTACTCCCGAGGCCACGAGCAGTACTTC	CASSQEYSRGHEQYF
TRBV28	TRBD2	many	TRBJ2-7	TGTGCCAGCAGTAGCGGGAGCGGGTACGAGCAGTACTTC	CASSSGSGYEQYF
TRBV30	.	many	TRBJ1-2	TGTGCCTGGCTCCCCCGAGGGAGGGAGGAACTCTATGGCTACACCTTC	CAWLPRGREELYGYTF
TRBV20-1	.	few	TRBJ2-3	TGCAGTGCGGAATCCGGGACTAGCACAGATACGCAGTATTTT	CSAESGTSTDTQYF
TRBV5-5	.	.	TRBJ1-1	TGTGCCAGCAGCTTGTTTCAGATGAACACTGAAGCTTTCTTT	CASSLFQMNTEAFF
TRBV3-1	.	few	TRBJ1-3	TGTGCCAGCAGCCAAGGACAGGGAAACACCATATATTTT	CASSQGQGNTIYF
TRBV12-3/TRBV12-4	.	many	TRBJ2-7	TGTGCCAGCAGTCCCCCTAGCGAGGGTCCCTACGAGCAGTACTTC	CASSPPSEGPYEQYF
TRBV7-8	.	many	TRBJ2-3	TGTGCCAGCAGCCCTATAACAGGGTCAGATACGCAGTATTTT	CASSPITGSDTQYF
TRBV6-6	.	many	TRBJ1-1	TGTGCCAGCAGTTACGCGGGCCACGAGGACACTGAAGCTTTCTTT	CASSYAGHEDTEAFF
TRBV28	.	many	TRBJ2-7	TGTGCCAGCAGTTTACAGTCGACGGAGGAGCAGTACTTC	CASSLQSTEEQYF
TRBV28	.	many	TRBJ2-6	TGTGCCAGCAGTTCCTCCACTACGCCGTGGTCGGGGGCCAACGTCCTGACTTTC	CASSSSTTPWSGANVLTF
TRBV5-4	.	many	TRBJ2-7	TGTGCCAGCAGCATCCAGGGGATGTACGAGCAGTACTTC	CASSIQGMYEQYF
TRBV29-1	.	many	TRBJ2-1	TGCAGCGTTGGCCGAAGTAATGAGCAGTTCTTC	CSVGRSNEQFF
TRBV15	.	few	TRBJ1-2	TGTGCCACCAGCAGAGACGACAGACTTAAGTATGGCTACACCTTC	CATSRDDRLKYGYTF
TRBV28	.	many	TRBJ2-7	TGTGCCAGCAGCCCCGGAGGGAGCCTGGATCCCTACGAGCAGTACTTC	CASSPGGSLDPYEQYF
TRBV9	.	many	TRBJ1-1	TGTGCCAGCAGCGCACGCCTACAGGGAGAGGACACTGAAGCTTTCTTT	CASSARLQGEDTEAFF